One and the same sample provided the 26 T cell receptor beta chains below, sequenced in a study of cytomegalovirus exposure and HLA in healthy donors. The study ran its PCR with 60 Vbeta and 13 Jbeta primers. Here immunoSEQ multiplex PCR was the method, and the copy in TCRdb shows in-frame clones only, minus some. The table lists 59,000 or so clones, approximately 75% of them singletons, with roughly 7% in the top ten. The sequenced sample was PBMCs. These receptor sequences come from a man in his thirties or forties in good health and CMV-seropositive.

The rearrangement links TRBV18 to TRBJ1-6; TRBD1 matches 10 bases. The CDR3 runs to 19 residues. The germline V gene has CDR1 KGHSH and CDR2 LQKENI. V trimming: 4 bases; J trimming: 9 bases; junction bases outside the gene matches: 18. The CDR3 protein is CASSRAPGQGTDSSSPLHF. DNA for the CDR3: TGTGCCAGCTCACGTGCACCGGGACAGGGGACCGACTCGAGTTCACCCCTCCACTTT.

This chain joins TRBV27 and TRBJ2-7, with D possibly matching TRBD2 (5 bases). The CDR3 loop spans 14 amino acids. Trimming shortened V by 6 bases and J by 2 bases, and 14 bases separated the two germline ends. The germline V gene has CDR1 MNHEY and CDR2 SMNVEV (reference sequence). Written as DNA, the CDR3 is TGTGCCAGCAGCCCAACTAGTTTTCCCTACGAGCAGTACTTC. Its translation: CASSPTSFPYEQYF.

V usage is TRBV5-1 and J usage is TRBJ1-2; 7 bases map to TRBD1. This CDR3 is built from 17 residues. Germline values: CDR1 SGHRS, CDR2 YFSETQ. With V trimmed by 4 bases and J by 2 bases, 14 bases remained unmatched. The CDR3 here is CASSPFPGTEKNYGYTF. Here the CDR3 DNA reads TGCGCCAGCAGCCCATTCCCCGGGACAGAAAAGAACTATGGCTACACCTTC. Full variable domain (rest looked up from reference TRBV5-1 and TRBJ1-2): KAGVTQTPRYLIKTRGQQVTLSCSPISGHRSVSWYQQTPGQGLQFLFEYFSETQRNKGNFPGRFSGRQFSNSRSEMNVSTLELGDSALYLCASSPFPGTEKNYGYTFGSGTRLTVV.

The sample holds one count of this clone. The CDR3 DNA follows: TGTGCCAGTAGTTCCAAGGCAGGGCCGAACACTGAAGCTTTCTTT. Protein: CASSSKAGPNTEAFF. This chain connects TRBV19 to TRBJ1-1, with D possibly matching TRBD1 (5 bases). CDR3 size: 15 residues. The germline V and J ends were trimmed by 5 bases and 1 base, with 14 bases remaining between them. Germline V gene data show CDR1 as LNHDA and CDR2 as SQIVND (reference sequence).

A few counts support this clone. The chain uses TRBV5-6 and TRBJ1-2; D is ambiguous. This CDR3 comprises 11 residues. The ends were cut back, 3 bases at V and 7 bases at J, with 7 bases in the middle. Germline values: CDR1 SGHDT, CDR2 YYEEEE. The CDR3 is CASSSRLGYTF. The CDR3 DNA sequence: TGTGCCAGCAGCTCTAGACTTGGCTACACCTTC. The whole variable domain, filled in from reference TRBV5-6 and TRBJ1-2, reads DAGVTQSPTHLIKTRGQQVTLRCSPKSGHDTVSWYQQALGQGPQFIFQYYEEEERQRGNFPDRFSGHQFPNYSSELNVNALLLGDSALYLCASSSRLGYTFGSGTRLTVV.

This clone has more than one count but fewer than ten. The chain combines TRBV23-1 with TRBJ2-5; D remains ambiguous. TRBV23-1 is an open reading frame, and its role is uncertain. This CDR3 contains 16 residues. Trimming shortened V by 0 bases and J by 4 bases, and 15 bases separated the two germline ends. The CDR3 DNA reads as TGCGCCAGCAGTCAATCCGGCGGTTCCATTAGAGAGACCCAGTACTTC. Translated, it gives CASSQSGGSIRETQYF.

The rearrangement links TRBV9 to TRBJ2-2, with 12 bases that match TRBD2. Germline V lookup: CDR1 SGDLS, CDR2 YYNGEE. With V trimmed by 4 bases and J by 4 bases, 8 bases remained unmatched. The CDR3 loop spans 17 amino acids. The CDR3 here is CASSPPGTSGFTGELFF. The CDR3 region has the DNA TGTGCCAGCAGCCCCCCCGGGACTAGCGGGTTCACCGGGGAGCTGTTTTTT.

This clone was seen only a few times. The V call is TRBV7-2, the J call TRBJ1-6; no clear D gene. The germline CDR1 and CDR2 sequences are SGHTA and FQGNSA. The V end was cut by 3 bases, the J end by 5 bases, with 8 bases between. The CDR3 runs 14 residues. This chain's CDR3 is CASSLTGNNSPLHF. The CDR3 DNA is TGTGCCAGCAGCTTGACGGGGAATAATTCACCCCTCCACTTT.

The chain uses TRBV5-1 and TRBJ2-2; TRBD1 matches at 9 bases. The J segment lost 4 bases and the V segment lost 0 bases, leaving 7 bases of the junction unmatched. Germline lookup yields CDR1 SGHRS and CDR2 YFSETQ. The CDR3 sequence is 17 residues long. This CDR3 reads CASSLGPTDRGTGELFF. The CDR3, as DNA: TGCGCCAGCAGCTTGGGCCCTACGGACAGGGGCACCGGGGAGCTGTTTTTT.

The rearrangement uses TRBV27 and TRBJ2-3; 7 bases are shared with TRBD1. V shed 5 bases, J shed 2 bases, and the junction held 13 bases outside the gene matches. Germline assignment: CDR1 MNHEY and CDR2 SMNVEV (reference sequence). The CDR3 sequence is 17 residues long. The CDR3 nucleotides read TGTGCCAGCAGTATCCTGGACAGGTACCGACACACAGATACGCAGTATTTT. It specifies CASSILDRYRHTDTQYF.

This clone was counted only a few times. The chain carries TRBV7-3 and TRBJ1-6; 9 bases fit TRBD1. CDR3 length: 14 residues. The trim removed 5 bases at V and 10 bases at J, leaving 6 bases unmatched. Germline V gives CDR1 SGHTA, CDR2 FQGTGA. As DNA, the CDR3 is TGTGCCAGCAGCCGGACAGGGGAAAACTCACCCCTCCACTTT. This gives the protein CASSRTGENSPLHF.

The chain combines TRBV2 with TRBJ2-5; possibly TRBD2 for D (6 bases). There are 16 residues in the CDR3. The V gene lost 3 bases and the J gene lost 4 bases, with 18 bases spanning the gap. Germline CDR1 reads SNHLY; CDR2 reads FYNNEI. CDR3 bases: TGTGCCAGCAGTGATTGGGCGGGATCGGCCGTAGAGACCCAGTACTTC. Its translation is CASSDWAGSAVETQYF. The full variable domain, its missing parts supplied by reference TRBV2 and TRBJ2-5, is EPEVTQTPSHQVTQMGQEVILRCVPISNHLYFYWYRQILGQKVEFLVSFYNNEISEKSEIFDDQFSVERPDGSNFTLKIRSTKLEDSAMYFCASSDWAGSAVETQYFGPGTRLLVL.

The chain carries TRBV5-1 and TRBJ2-7; 10 nucleotides match TRBD1. Per germline, CDR1 SGHRS and CDR2 YFSETQ. V was pared by 4 bases and J by 4 bases, with 5 bases of the junction left unmatched. This CDR3 has 14 amino acids. CDR3 nucleotide sequence: TGCGCCAGCAGCACTGGACAGGGGGATTACGAGCAGTACTTC. It encodes CASSTGQGDYEQYF.

The gene calls are TRBV6-1 and TRBJ1-4, with 8 bases matching TRBD1. The CDR3 runs 14 residues. V gave up 4 bases and J gave up 8 bases; unmatched junction bases: 6. Germline CDR1 MNHNS, CDR2 SASEGT. CDR3 amino acids: CASSVTGGSEKLFF. The CDR3 bases are TGTGCCAGCAGTGTAACAGGGGGGAGCGAAAAACTGTTTTTT.

The table lists this clone with a few counts. The rearrangement uses TRBV30 and TRBJ1-4, with TRBD1 as a possible D gene (6 bases). The CDR3 is made up of 14 amino acids. Trimming took 5 bases from V and 6 from J, leaving 16 bases between them. Germline V gives CDR1 GTSNPN, CDR2 SVGIG (reference sequence). The CDR3 region is CAWGLGGGHEKLFF. The DNA for the CDR3 is TGTGCCTGGGGTCTAGGGGGTGGGCATGAAAAACTGTTTTTT.

The gene calls are TRBV29-1 and TRBJ2-2, with unresolved D. The germline V gene encodes CDR1 SQVTM and CDR2 ANQGSEA. V was cut by 3 bases and J by 2 bases, with 7 bases left in between. CDR3 size: 13 residues. CDR3 nucleotides: TGCAGCGTTGATACATCTAACACCGGGGAGCTGTTTTTT. This sequence encodes CSVDTSNTGELFF.

V and J are TRBV28 and TRBJ2-1, with D possibly being TRBD1 (5 bases). This CDR3 comprises 17 residues. The germline CDR1 and CDR2 sequences are MDHEN and SYDVKM. V was pared by 3 bases and J by 3 bases, with 18 bases between. CDR3 region: CASSLPPRAAVYNEQFF. CDR3 bases: TGTGCCAGCAGTTTGCCTCCCAGGGCTGCGGTCTACAATGAGCAGTTCTTC.

This chain connects TRBV5-4 to TRBJ1-5; perhaps TRBD1 as D (6 bases). Trimming shortened V by 0 bases and J by 5 bases, and 6 bases separated the two germline ends. The length of the CDR3 is 13 residues. In germline, CDR1 is SGHNT, CDR2 YYREEE (reference sequence). This CDR3 reads CASSLDRDQPQHF. The CDR3 coding sequence is TGTGCCAGCAGCTTGGACAGGGATCAGCCCCAGCATTTT.

This chain's CDR3 is CATSTLPGQGGGSNQPQHF. CDR3 bases: TGTGCCACCAGCACCCTACCGGGACAGGGCGGGGGAAGCAATCAGCCCCAGCATTTT. The chain recombines TRBV15 with TRBJ1-5, with TRBD1 identical over 9 bases. The CDR3 has 19 amino acids. V lost 4 bases and J lost 1; bases outside the gene matches: 14. Germline-derived CDR1 and CDR2 are LNHNV and YYDKDF (reference sequence).

This chain connects TRBV9 to TRBJ1-5; D gene uncertain. This CDR3 is 15 amino acids long. The V gene lost 0 bases and the J gene lost 4 bases, with 11 bases spanning the gap. From germline, CDR1 is SGDLS and CDR2 YYNGEE. The CDR3 is CASSVGGAVNQPQHF. The CDR3 DNA follows: TGTGCCAGCAGCGTAGGCGGCGCTGTTAATCAGCCCCAGCATTTT. The full variable domain, its missing parts supplied by reference TRBV9 and TRBJ1-5, is DSGVTQTPKHLITATGQRVTLRCSPRSGDLSVYWYQQSLDQGLQFLIQYYNGEERAKGNILERFSAQQFPDLHSELNLSSLELGDSALYFCASSVGGAVNQPQHFGDGTRLSIL.

DNA for the CDR3: TGTGCCAGCAGCGTTACAGGGAGAGGTACAGATACGCAGTATTTT. This encodes CASSVTGRGTDTQYF. The gene calls are TRBV9 and TRBJ2-3; D is possibly TRBD1 (6 bases). Germline CDR1 reads SGDLS; CDR2 reads YYNGEE. The CDR3 loop spans 15 amino acids. V was pared by 2 bases and J by 3 bases, with 13 bases between.

This clone was seen more than once but under ten times. CDR3 amino acids: CASSFRTGTYEQYF. The CDR3 nucleotides are TGTGCCAGCAGCTTCCGGACAGGAACCTACGAGCAGTACTTC. The J gene is TRBJ2-7, the V gene TRBV5-6; 7 bases agree with TRBD1. J gave up 2 bases and V 2 bases, and 4 bases lay outside the gene matches. CDR3 size: 14 residues. CDR1 is SGHDT, CDR2 YYEEEE, per germline.

The table lists this clone with a count of one. This chain joins TRBV6-5 and TRBJ2-1, with D possibly being TRBD1 (5 bases). Germline V CDR1 and CDR2: MNHEY, SVGAGI. There are 14 residues in the CDR3. Deletions cut 4 bases from V and 7 bases from J, with 14 bases between. CDR3 loop: CASSWTTVRNEQFF. CDR3 in DNA: TGTGCCAGCAGTTGGACGACAGTCAGGAATGAGCAGTTCTTC.

This clone was observed a single time. The V gene is TRBV7-2, the J gene TRBJ1-1; D remains ambiguous. Germline CDR1 is SGHTA and CDR2 is FQGNSA. This CDR3 contains 13 residues. Between the trimmed V and J ends, which lost 5 bases and 2 bases, there was a span of 9 bases. CDR3 protein: CASSPGINTEAFF. DNA of the CDR3: TGTGCCAGCAGCCCCGGGATAAACACTGAAGCTTTCTTT.

This chain uses TRBV30 with TRBJ2-4, with 11 bases matching TRBD2. This CDR3 has 17 amino acids. Germline CDR1 GTSNPN, CDR2 SVGIG (reference sequence). This chain's CDR3 is CAPPATSGDLAKNIQYF. DNA for the CDR3: TGTGCTCCCCCCGCGACTAGCGGGGATCTAGCCAAAAACATTCAGTACTTC.

The chain employs TRBV11-2 and TRBJ2-7, with TRBD2 as a possible D gene (5 bases). V lost 4 bases and J 2 bases, leaving 15 bases between the germline ends. Germline CDR1 and CDR2: SGHAT and FQNNGV. The CDR3 loop spans 15 amino acids. This CDR3 is CASSSIPDGTYEQYF. The CDR3, as DNA: TGTGCCAGCAGCTCGATACCTGACGGGACCTACGAGCAGTACTTC.